The entry below gives a single T cell receptor (beta chain) sequence along with its context. Here immunoSEQ multiplex PCR was the method, and the copy in TCRdb shows in-frame clones only, minus some. Altogether 50,000 or so clones are present, less than 85% being singletons, with the ten largest covering 8.3%. This sample is part of a study of radiotherapy plus CTLA-4 blockade in lung cancer. The CDR3 spans 13 residues. The V and J ends lost 6 bases and 5 bases respectively, with 13 bases between them. Per the germline V gene, CDR1 is MNHEY and CDR2 is SMNVEV (reference sequence). J is TRBJ1-1 and V is TRBV27; D not resolved. The sample was peripheral blood, taken from a patient treated with radiotherapy plus ipilimumab. The TCR sequence derives from a human donor with non-small cell lung cancer who had stable disease on radiotherapy plus ipilimumab. The CDR3 bases are TGTGCCAGCAGATTACTTAGTAGGACTGAAGCTTTCTTT. Amino acids: CASRLLSRTEAFF.